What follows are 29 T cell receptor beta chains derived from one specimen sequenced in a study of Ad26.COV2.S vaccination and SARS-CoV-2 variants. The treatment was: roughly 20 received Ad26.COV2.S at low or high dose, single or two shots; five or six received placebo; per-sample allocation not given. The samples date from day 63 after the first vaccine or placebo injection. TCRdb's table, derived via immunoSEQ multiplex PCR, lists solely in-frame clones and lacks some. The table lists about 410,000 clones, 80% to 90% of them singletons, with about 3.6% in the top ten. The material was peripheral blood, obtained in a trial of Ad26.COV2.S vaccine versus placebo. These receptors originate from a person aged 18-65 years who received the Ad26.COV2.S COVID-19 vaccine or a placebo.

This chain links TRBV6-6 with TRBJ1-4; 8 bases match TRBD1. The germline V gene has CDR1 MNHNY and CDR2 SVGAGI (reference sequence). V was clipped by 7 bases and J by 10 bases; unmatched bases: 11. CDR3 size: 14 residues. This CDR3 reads CASMSGGARRKLFF. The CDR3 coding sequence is TGTGCCAGCATGTCAGGGGGCGCCCGAAGAAAACTGTTTTTT.

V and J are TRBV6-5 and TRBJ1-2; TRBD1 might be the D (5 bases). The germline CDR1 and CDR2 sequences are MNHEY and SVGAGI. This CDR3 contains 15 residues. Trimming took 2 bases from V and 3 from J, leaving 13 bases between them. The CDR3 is CASSYIPGGDYGYTF. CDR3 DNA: TGTGCCAGCAGTTACATCCCTGGAGGGGACTATGGCTACACCTTC.

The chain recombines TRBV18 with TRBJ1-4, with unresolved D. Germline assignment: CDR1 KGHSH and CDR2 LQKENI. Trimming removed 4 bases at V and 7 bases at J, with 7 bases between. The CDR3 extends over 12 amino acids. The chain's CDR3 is CASSQEGEKLFF. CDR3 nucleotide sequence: TGTGCCAGCTCACAAGAGGGTGAAAAACTGTTTTTT. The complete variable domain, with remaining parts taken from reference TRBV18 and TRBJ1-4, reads NAGVMQNPRHLVRRRGQEARLRCSPMKGHSHVYWYRQLPEEGLKFMVYLQKENIIDESGMPKERFSAEFPKEGPSILRIQQVVRGDSAAYFCASSQEGEKLFFGSGTQLSVL.

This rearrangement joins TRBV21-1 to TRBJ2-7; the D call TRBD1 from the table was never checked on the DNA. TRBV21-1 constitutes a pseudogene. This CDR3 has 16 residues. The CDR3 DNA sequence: TGTGCCAGCAGCAAAGAGAGTACAGGGATCCGTATCGAGCAGTACTTC. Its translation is CASSKESTGIRIEQYF.

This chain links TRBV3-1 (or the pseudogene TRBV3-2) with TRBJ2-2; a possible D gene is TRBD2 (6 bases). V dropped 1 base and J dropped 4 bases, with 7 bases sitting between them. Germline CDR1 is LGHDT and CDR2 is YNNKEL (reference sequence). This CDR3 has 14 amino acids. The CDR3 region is CASSQGRVTGELFF. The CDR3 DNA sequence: TGTGCCAGCAGCCAAGGGAGGGTCACCGGGGAGCTGTTTTTT.

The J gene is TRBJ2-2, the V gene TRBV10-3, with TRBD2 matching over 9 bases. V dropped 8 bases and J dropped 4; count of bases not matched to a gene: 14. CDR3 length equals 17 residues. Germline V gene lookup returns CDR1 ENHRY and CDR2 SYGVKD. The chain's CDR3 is CAIGQGASGVGTGELFF. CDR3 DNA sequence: TGTGCCATCGGCCAAGGGGCTAGCGGGGTTGGCACCGGGGAGCTGTTTTTT.

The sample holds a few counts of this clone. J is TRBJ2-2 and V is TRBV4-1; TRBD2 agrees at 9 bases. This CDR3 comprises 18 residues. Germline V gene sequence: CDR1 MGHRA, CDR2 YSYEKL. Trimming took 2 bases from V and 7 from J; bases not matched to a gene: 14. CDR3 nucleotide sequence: TGCGCCAGCAGCCAATCGCGGGGGGGCTTCTTCTCGGGCGGGGAGCTGTTTTTT. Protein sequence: CASSQSRGGFFSGGELFF.

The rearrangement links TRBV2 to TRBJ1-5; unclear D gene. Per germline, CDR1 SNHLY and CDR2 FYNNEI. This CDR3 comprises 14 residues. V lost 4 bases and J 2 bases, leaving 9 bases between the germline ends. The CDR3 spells CASSVESGNQPQHF. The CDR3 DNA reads TGTGCCAGCAGTGTGGAGTCCGGCAATCAGCCCCAGCATTTT.

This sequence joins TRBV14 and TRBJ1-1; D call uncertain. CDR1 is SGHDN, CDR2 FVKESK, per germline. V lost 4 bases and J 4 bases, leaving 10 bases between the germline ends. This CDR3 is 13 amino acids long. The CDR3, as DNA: TGTGCCAGCAGCCGCACTTATCCCACTGAAGCTTTCTTT. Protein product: CASSRTYPTEAFF.

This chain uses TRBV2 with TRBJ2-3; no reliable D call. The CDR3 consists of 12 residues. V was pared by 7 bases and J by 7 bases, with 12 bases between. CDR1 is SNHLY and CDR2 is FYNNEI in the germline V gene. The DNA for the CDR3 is TGTGCCAGCAACCCCGCGACGAATACGCAGTATTTT. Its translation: CASNPATNTQYF.

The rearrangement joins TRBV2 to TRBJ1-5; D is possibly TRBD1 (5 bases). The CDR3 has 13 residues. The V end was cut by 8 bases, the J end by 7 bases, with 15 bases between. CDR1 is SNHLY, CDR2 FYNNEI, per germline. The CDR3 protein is CASGLEWGQPQHF. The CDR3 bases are TGTGCCAGCGGCCTTGAGTGGGGGCAGCCCCAGCATTTT.

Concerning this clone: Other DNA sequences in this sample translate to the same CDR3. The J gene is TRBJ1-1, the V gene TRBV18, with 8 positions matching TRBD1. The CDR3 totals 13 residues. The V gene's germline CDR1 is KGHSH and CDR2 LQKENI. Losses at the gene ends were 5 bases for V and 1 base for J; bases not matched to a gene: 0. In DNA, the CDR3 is TGTGCCAGCTCAACAGGGGGGAACACTGAAGCTTTCTTT. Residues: CASSTGGNTEAFF.

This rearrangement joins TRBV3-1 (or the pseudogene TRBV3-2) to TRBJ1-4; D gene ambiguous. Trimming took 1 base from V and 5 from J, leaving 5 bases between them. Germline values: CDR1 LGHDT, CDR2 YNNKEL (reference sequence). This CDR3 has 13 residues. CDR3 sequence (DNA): TGTGCCAGCAGCCAAGGGCAAAATGAAAAACTGTTTTTT. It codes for CASSQGQNEKLFF.

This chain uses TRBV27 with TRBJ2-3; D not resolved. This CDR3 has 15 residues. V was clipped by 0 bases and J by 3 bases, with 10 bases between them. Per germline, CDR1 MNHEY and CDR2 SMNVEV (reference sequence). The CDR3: CASSLSSYKTDTQYF. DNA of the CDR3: TGTGCCAGCAGTTTATCATCATACAAGACAGATACGCAGTATTTT.

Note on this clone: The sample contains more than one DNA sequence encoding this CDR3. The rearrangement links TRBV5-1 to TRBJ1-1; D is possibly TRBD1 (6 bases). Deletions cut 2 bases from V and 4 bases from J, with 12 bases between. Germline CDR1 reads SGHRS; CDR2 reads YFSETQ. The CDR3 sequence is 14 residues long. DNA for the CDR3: TGCGCCAGCAGCTTCAGGGGTCAAGGCACTGAAGCTTTCTTT. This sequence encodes CASSFRGQGTEAFF. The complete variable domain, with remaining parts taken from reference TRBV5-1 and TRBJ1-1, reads KAGVTQTPRYLIKTRGQQVTLSCSPISGHRSVSWYQQTPGQGLQFLFEYFSETQRNKGNFPGRFSGRQFSNSRSEMNVSTLELGDSALYLCASSFRGQGTEAFFGQGTRLTVV.

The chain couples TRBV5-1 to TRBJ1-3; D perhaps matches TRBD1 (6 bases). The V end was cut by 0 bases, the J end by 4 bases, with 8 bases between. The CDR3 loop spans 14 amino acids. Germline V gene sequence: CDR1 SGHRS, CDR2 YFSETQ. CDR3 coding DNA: TGCGCCAGCAGCTTGGGCGGACAGGGAAACACCATATATTTT. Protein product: CASSLGGQGNTIYF.

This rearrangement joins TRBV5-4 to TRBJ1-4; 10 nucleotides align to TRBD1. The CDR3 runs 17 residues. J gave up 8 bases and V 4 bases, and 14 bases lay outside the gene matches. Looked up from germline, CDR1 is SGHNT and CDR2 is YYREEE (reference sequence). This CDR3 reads CASSDRDRGPSGEKLFF. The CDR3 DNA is TGTGCCAGCAGCGACCGGGACAGGGGACCCTCGGGGGAAAAACTGTTTTTT.

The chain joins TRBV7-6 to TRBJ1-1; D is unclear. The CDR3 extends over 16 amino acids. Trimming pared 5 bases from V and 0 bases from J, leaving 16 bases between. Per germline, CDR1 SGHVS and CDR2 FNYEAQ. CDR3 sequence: CASSHDSKALNTEAFF. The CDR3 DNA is TGTGCCAGCAGCCATGACTCAAAGGCCCTGAACACTGAAGCTTTCTTT.

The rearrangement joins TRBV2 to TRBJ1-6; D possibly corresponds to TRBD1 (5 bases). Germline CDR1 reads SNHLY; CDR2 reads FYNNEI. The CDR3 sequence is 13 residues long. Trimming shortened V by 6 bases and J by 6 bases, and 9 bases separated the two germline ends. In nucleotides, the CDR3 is TGTGCCAGCAGGTGGGGGAGTAATTCACCCCTCCACTTT. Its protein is CASRWGSNSPLHF. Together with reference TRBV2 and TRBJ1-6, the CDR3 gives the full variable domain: EPEVTQTPSHQVTQMGQEVILRCVPISNHLYFYWYRQILGQKVEFLVSFYNNEISEKSEIFDDQFSVERPDGSNFTLKIRSTKLEDSAMYFCASRWGSNSPLHFGNGTRLTVT.

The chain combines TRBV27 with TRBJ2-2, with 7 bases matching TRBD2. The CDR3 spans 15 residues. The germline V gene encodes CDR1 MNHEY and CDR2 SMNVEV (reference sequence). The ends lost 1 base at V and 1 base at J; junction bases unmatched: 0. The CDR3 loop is CASSLWGGNTGELFF. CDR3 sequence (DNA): TGTGCCAGCAGTTTATGGGGGGGGAACACCGGGGAGCTGTTTTTT.

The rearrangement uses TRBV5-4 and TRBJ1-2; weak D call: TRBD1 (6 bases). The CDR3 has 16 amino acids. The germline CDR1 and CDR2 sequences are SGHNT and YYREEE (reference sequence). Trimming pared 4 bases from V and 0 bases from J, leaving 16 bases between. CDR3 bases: TGTGCCAGCAGCCCGCCTAGGAGGGACACTAACTATGGCTACACCTTC. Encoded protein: CASSPPRRDTNYGYTF.

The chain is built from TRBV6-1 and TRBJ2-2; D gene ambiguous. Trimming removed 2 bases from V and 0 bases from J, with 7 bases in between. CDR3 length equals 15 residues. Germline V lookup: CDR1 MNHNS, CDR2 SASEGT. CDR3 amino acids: CASSEQWANTGELFF. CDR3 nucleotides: TGTGCCAGCAGTGAACAGTGGGCGAACACCGGGGAGCTGTTTTTT.

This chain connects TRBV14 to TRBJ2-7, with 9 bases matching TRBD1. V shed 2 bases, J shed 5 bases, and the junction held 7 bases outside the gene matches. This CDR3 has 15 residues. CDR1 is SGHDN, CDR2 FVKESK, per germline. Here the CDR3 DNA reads TGTGCCAGCAGCCAACTCCGGGACAGGGTAGACGAGCAGTACTTC. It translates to CASSQLRDRVDEQYF.

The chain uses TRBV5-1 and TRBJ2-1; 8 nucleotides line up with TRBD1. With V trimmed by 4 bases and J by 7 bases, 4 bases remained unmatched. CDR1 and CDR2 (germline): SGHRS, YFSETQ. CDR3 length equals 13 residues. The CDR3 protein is CASSQDRVNEQFF. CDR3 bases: TGCGCCAGCAGCCAGGACAGGGTAAATGAGCAGTTCTTC.

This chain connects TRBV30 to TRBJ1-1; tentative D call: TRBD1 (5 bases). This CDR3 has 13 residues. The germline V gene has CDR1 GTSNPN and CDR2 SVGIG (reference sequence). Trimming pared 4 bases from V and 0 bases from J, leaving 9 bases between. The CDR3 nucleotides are TGTGCCTGGATAGCGGGACTGAACACTGAAGCTTTCTTT. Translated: CAWIAGLNTEAFF.

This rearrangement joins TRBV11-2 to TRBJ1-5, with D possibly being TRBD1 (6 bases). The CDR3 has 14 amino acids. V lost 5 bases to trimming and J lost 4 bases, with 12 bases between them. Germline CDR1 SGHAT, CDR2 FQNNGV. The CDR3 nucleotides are TGTGCCAGCAGCGCCGGGGGGGCGAATCAGCCCCAGCATTTT. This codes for CASSAGGANQPQHF.

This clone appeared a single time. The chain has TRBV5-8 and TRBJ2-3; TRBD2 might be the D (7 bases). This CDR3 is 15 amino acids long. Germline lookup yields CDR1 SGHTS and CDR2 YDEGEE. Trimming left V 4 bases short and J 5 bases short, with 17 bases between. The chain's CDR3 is CASSPGPGGKDTQYF. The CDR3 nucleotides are TGTGCCAGCAGCCCCGGCCCGGGGGGCAAAGATACGCAGTATTTT. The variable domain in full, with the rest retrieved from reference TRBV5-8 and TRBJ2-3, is EAGVTQSPTHLIKTRGQQATLRCSPISGHTSVYWYQQALGLGLQFLLWYDEGEERNRGNFPPRFSGRQFPNYSSELNVNALELEDSALYLCASSPGPGGKDTQYFGPGTRLTVL.

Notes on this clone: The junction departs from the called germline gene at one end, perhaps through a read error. The CDR3 DNA follows: TGTGCCAGCAGCTTAGCTCCCTCCAATAAGCAGTTCTTC. Translating it yields CASSLAPSNKQFF. The J gene is TRBJ2-1, the V gene TRBV11-3; D not resolved. In germline, CDR1 is SGHNT, CDR2 YENEEA. The CDR3 covers 13 residues.

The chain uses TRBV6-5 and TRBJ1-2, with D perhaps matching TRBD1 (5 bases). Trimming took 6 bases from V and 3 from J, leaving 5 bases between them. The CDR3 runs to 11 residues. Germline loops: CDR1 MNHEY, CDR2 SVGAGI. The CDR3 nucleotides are TGTGCCAGCAGGACAGACTATGGCTACACCTTC. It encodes CASRTDYGYTF.